What follows are 20 T cell receptor beta chains derived from one specimen sequenced in a study of blood T cells in healthy people across ages. A J-beta primer mix and a sample-barcoded 5' primer were used in a second PCR of about 7 to 12 cycles. TCRdb re-called the 5' RACE reads through MiXCR, storing one row per CDR3 protein. The repertoire holds about 640,000 distinct CDR3 sequences, with 25% to 35% as singletons. Source material: blood. The receptors come from a woman older than 75 in good health.

The table lists this clonotype with a few counts. The CDR3 DNA reads TGTGCCAGTAGTATTATAGGTCTGACTGAGCAGTTCTTC. Amino acids: CASSIIGLTEQFF. The V call is TRBV19, the J call TRBJ2-1; D ambiguous. This CDR3 has 13 residues. CDR1 LNHDA and CDR2 SQIVND come from the germline V gene (reference sequence). V was shortened by 3 bases and J by 9 bases, with 12 bases between the two germline ends.

The genes are TRBV27 and TRBJ1-5; D may be TRBD1 (5 bases). Germline assignment: CDR1 MNHEY and CDR2 SMNVEV (reference sequence). Trimming took 1 base from V and 4 from J, leaving 8 bases between them. The CDR3 length is 14 residues. DNA of the CDR3: TGTGCCAGCAGTTTATTCTGGGGGAATCAGCCCCAGCATTTT. This sequence encodes CASSLFWGNQPQHF.

On this clonotype itself: A read error is possible here, since a much larger clone lies one base away. The J gene is TRBJ1-1, the V gene TRBV7-9, with D unresolved. The V end lost 5 bases, the J end lost 10 bases, and 14 bases lay between the germline ends. The germline V gene has CDR1 SEHNR and CDR2 FQNEAQ (reference sequence). This CDR3 region has 12 residues. The CDR3 sequence is CASSPGGAGAFF. As DNA, the CDR3 is TGTGCCAGCAGCCCTGGAGGTGCCGGAGCTTTCTTT. The whole variable domain, filled in from reference TRBV7-9 and TRBJ1-1, reads DTGVSQNPRHKITKRGQNVTFRCDPISEHNRLYWYRQTLGQGPEFLTYFQNEAQLEKSRLLSDRFSAERPKGSFSTLEIQRTEQGDSAMYLCASSPGGAGAFFGQGTRLTVV.

In its sample, this clonotype was seen many times. The genes are TRBV4-1 and TRBJ2-1; 9 nucleotides line up with TRBD2. The CDR3 totals 20 residues. Germline CDR1 and CDR2: MGHRA and YSYEKL. The J segment lost 0 bases and the V segment lost 0 bases, leaving 12 bases of the junction unmatched. The CDR3 DNA is TGCGCCAGCAGCCAAGATCCCAGCGGGGGGCTTTCAAGCTCCTACAATGAGCAGTTCTTC. Protein product: CASSQDPSGGLSSSYNEQFF.

This clonotype was counted ten times or more. A much larger clone lies a single base off, so this may be a read error. The rearrangement uses TRBV29-1 and TRBJ2-5; D is ambiguous. Trimming took 2 bases from V and 11 from J, leaving 12 bases between them. Germline CDR1 is SQVTM and CDR2 is ANQGSEA. The CDR3 loop spans 11 amino acids. The CDR3 sequence is CSVELVGEQYF. The CDR3 region has the DNA TGCAGCGTTGAACTAGTAGGTGAGCAGTACTTC.

This clonotype was counted at least ten times. The chain uses TRBV7-8 and TRBJ2-7; D may be TRBD1 (8 bases). The V end was cut by 5 bases, the J end by 7 bases, with 15 bases between. The CDR3 has 13 residues. Germline loops: CDR1 SGHVS, CDR2 FQNEAQ. CDR3 DNA sequence: TGTGCCAGCAGCCAAGACAGGGGAGGGGAGCAGTACTTC. Translating it yields CASSQDRGGEQYF.

This clonotype has a count of ten or more. The chain employs TRBV4-2 and TRBJ1-2; TRBD1 agrees at 7 bases. The CDR3 runs 14 residues. Germline assignment: CDR1 LGHNA and CDR2 YNFKEQ. J lost 8 bases, V lost 0 bases, and 6 bases had no gene match. CDR3 sequence (DNA): TGTGCCAGCAGCCAAGACGCAGGGGGAGTAGGCTACACCTTC. Its protein product is CASSQDAGGVGYTF.

This clonotype was seen ten or more times. The chain is built from TRBV10-3 and TRBJ1-2, with 8 positions matching TRBD1. Trimming took 10 bases from V and 4 from J; bases not matched to a gene: 5. Germline V gives CDR1 ENHRY, CDR2 SYGVKD. This CDR3 contains 12 residues. Here the CDR3 reads CATGQGGYGYTF. In DNA, the CDR3 is TGTGCCACTGGACAGGGAGGCTATGGCTACACCTTC.

This clonotype was counted at least ten times. The chain employs TRBV3-1 and TRBJ2-1, with D hard to call. The V gene's germline CDR1 is LGHDT and CDR2 YNNKEL (reference sequence). Between the trimmed V and J ends, which lost 5 bases and 7 bases, there was a span of 9 bases. The length of the CDR3 is 12 residues. CDR3 sequence (DNA): TGTGCCAGCAGCGCGACTCCAAATGAGCAGTTCTTC. Translation gives CASSATPNEQFF.

This clonotype came up many times. The chain has TRBV6-1 and TRBJ2-1, with 13 bases identical to TRBD2. J was trimmed by 7 bases and V by 5 bases; bases with no gene match: 5. Germline V lookup: CDR1 MNHNS, CDR2 SASEGT. The CDR3 length is 15 residues. The CDR3 is CASSRLAGGGNEQFF. DNA for the CDR3: TGTGCCAGCAGTCGACTAGCGGGGGGCGGAAATGAGCAGTTCTTC.

Ten or more counts support this clonotype. The chain carries TRBV12-3 or TRBV12-4 and TRBJ2-7; D is ambiguous. V lost 5 bases to trimming and J lost 2 bases, with 10 bases between them. This CDR3 is built from 13 residues. The CDR3 here is CASSSNRAYEQYF. CDR3 DNA: TGTGCCAGCAGTAGTAACCGAGCCTACGAGCAGTACTTC.

This clonotype was seen repeatedly, ten times or more. The CDR3 is CASSFGGGTATYNEQFF. Written as DNA, the CDR3 is TGCGCCAGCAGCTTCGGTGGCGGGACAGCCACCTACAATGAGCAGTTCTTC. V and J are TRBV5-1 and TRBJ2-1; weak D call: TRBD1 (7 bases). The germline V gene encodes CDR1 SGHRS and CDR2 YFSETQ. Trimming stripped 2 bases from V and 2 bases from J, with 17 bases between. The CDR3 consists of 17 residues. Full variable domain (remainder filled in from reference TRBV5-1 and TRBJ2-1): KAGVTQTPRYLIKTRGQQVTLSCSPISGHRSVSWYQQTPGQGLQFLFEYFSETQRNKGNFPGRFSGRQFSNSRSEMNVSTLELGDSALYLCASSFGGGTATYNEQFFGPGTRLTVL.

This clonotype was seen many times. This chain uses TRBV5-1 with TRBJ2-1; no clear D gene. Per the germline V gene, CDR1 is SGHRS and CDR2 is YFSETQ. CDR3 length: 15 amino acids. V was pared by 4 bases and J by 1 base, with 12 bases between. CDR3 loop: CASSRPSGSYNEQFF. The CDR3 bases are TGCGCCAGCAGCCGACCCTCTGGTTCCTACAATGAGCAGTTCTTC.

This clonotype was observed many times. The genes are TRBV6-5 and TRBJ2-7, with 8 bases that match TRBD1. This CDR3 contains 14 residues. V lost 0 bases to trimming and J lost 7 bases; unmatched junction nucleotides: 5. Germline V gives CDR1 MNHEY, CDR2 SVGAGI. This CDR3 reads CASSYSTGAEEQYF. In DNA, the CDR3 is TGTGCCAGCAGTTACTCGACAGGGGCAGAGGAGCAGTACTTC.

There are many counts of this clonotype. The J gene is TRBJ2-7, the V gene TRBV6-6; 8 bases align to TRBD2. Germline trimming cut 5 bases from V and 3 bases from J; bases unmatched to any gene: 9. The germline CDR1 and CDR2 sequences are MNHNY and SVGAGI (reference sequence). The CDR3 is 15 residues long. The DNA for the CDR3 is TGTGCCAGCAGTACCCGTGGGCGGGGGGTCTACGAGCAGTACTTC. It yields the protein CASSTRGRGVYEQYF.

Points on this clonotype: The junction differs from germline at one of its ends, possibly a read error. This sequence joins TRBV5-1 and TRBJ2-7, with D possibly called TRBD1 or TRBD2 (5 bases each). The CDR3 contains 14 residues. The germline gives CDR1 SGHRS, CDR2 YFSETQ. The CDR3 loop reads CASSLDRRGTSGHF. The CDR3 coding sequence is TGCGCCAGCAGCTTGGACAGGAGAGGGACCTCAGGACACTTC.

This clonotype was observed at least ten times. The chain carries TRBV9 and TRBJ1-1; a weak D match, TRBD1 (5 bases). The CDR3 sequence is 15 residues long. Trimming stripped 0 bases from V and 5 bases from J, with 14 bases between. CDR1 SGDLS and CDR2 YYNGEE come from the germline V gene. DNA for the CDR3: TGTGCCAGCAGCGTAGGGGGGTCCCAGGAGACTGAAGCTTTCTTT. It translates to CASSVGGSQETEAFF.

In the case of this clonotype: In this CDR3 the conserved last residue, phenylalanine or tryptophan, is missing, so a read error is likely. The rearrangement joins TRBV7-9 to TRBJ2-3, with TRBD2 matching 15 bases. The CDR3 sequence is 17 residues long. V dropped 5 bases and J dropped 12; count of bases not matched to a gene: 15. Germline CDR1 reads SEHNR; CDR2 reads FQNEAQ (reference sequence). The CDR3 here is CASSPQPGLAGGETQYL. The CDR3 nucleotides are TGTGCCAGCAGCCCTCAACCGGGACTAGCGGGAGGAGAGACCCAGTATTTA.

This clonotype was detected many times. The gene calls are TRBV10-3 and TRBJ1-6; 8 bases are shared with TRBD1. V lost 6 bases to trimming and J lost 6 bases; unmatched junction nucleotides: 4. This CDR3 is 14 amino acids long. Germline loops: CDR1 ENHRY, CDR2 SYGVKD. CDR3 in DNA: TGTGCCATCAGGGCTGACAGGGGTAATTCACCCCTCCACTTT. Translation: CAIRADRGNSPLHF.

The table lists this clonotype with a few counts. This chain uses TRBV7-6 with TRBJ2-7; possibly TRBD2 for D (5 bases). V gave up 5 bases and J gave up 4 bases, with 15 bases separating them. From germline, CDR1 is SGHVS and CDR2 FNYEAQ. The CDR3 has 14 residues. CDR3 protein: CASSPPDGGYEQYF. The CDR3 coding sequence is TGTGCCAGCAGCCCGCCGGACGGAGGATACGAGCAGTACTTC.